The rows below give T cell receptor beta chains drawn from one sample of a study of cytomegalovirus exposure and HLA in healthy donors. Assay used: immunoSEQ multiplex PCR; TCRdb lists only in-frame clones, some missing. The table includes about 160,000 clones, just under 75% detected once. The source material was PBMCs. These receptors were taken from a woman younger than 35 in good health and CMV-seronegative. Both conserved end residues are part of each CDR3. The order of the fields is J gene, CDR3 length, V gene, D gene, clone size, CDR3 DNA, CDR3 protein. D genes are given only for firm matches. Size is stated for part of the rows, as once, few or many counts, or as a class when the clone is expanded.

j_gene: TRBJ1-6
len: 17
v_gene: TRBV5-6
d_gene: TRBD1
abundance: -
CDR3nt: TGTGCCAGCAGCTTTTGGGACAGGGAAGCGGAAAATTCACCCCTCCACTTT
CDR3aa: CASSFWDREAENSPLHF

j_gene: TRBJ1-1
len: 15
v_gene: TRBV15
d_gene: TRBD1
abundance: few
CDR3nt: TGTGCCACCAGCAGGGACAGGGGGCCTGGTACTGAAGCTTTCTTT
CDR3aa: CATSRDRGPGTEAFF

j_gene: TRBJ2-2
len: 13
v_gene: TRBV6-4
d_gene: -
abundance: -
CDR3nt: TGTGCCAGCAGCTGGGGGGACACCGGGGAGCTGTTTTTT
CDR3aa: CASSWGDTGELFF

j_gene: TRBJ2-3
len: 16
v_gene: TRBV27
d_gene: -
abundance: -
CDR3nt: TGTGCCAGCAGTTCATCCGACAGAATCAGCACAGATACGCAGTATTTT
CDR3aa: CASSSSDRISTDTQYF

j_gene: TRBJ2-7
len: 15
v_gene: TRBV7-2
d_gene: TRBD1
abundance: -
CDR3nt: TGTGCCAGCAGCGTGGACAGGGGGATATCCTACGAGCAGTACTTC
CDR3aa: CASSVDRGISYEQYF

j_gene: TRBJ2-5
len: 16
v_gene: TRBV7-6
d_gene: TRBD2
abundance: -
CDR3nt: TGTGCCAGCAGCCCGGATCTGACTAGCGGGGAAGAGACCCAGTACTTC
CDR3aa: CASSPDLTSGEETQYF

j_gene: TRBJ2-1
len: 12
v_gene: TRBV10-2
d_gene: -
abundance: -
CDR3nt: TGCGCCAGCAGCGACTACCAACGTGAGCAGTTCTTC
CDR3aa: CASSDYQREQFF

j_gene: TRBJ2-1
len: 17
v_gene: TRBV5-8
d_gene: -
abundance: -
CDR3nt: TGTGCCAGCAGCTTGGTTAGGGGAAGGCTGATCTACAATGAGCAGTTCTTC
CDR3aa: CASSLVRGRLIYNEQFF

j_gene: TRBJ1-6
len: 16
v_gene: TRBV27
d_gene: TRBD1
abundance: -
CDR3nt: TGTGCCAGCAGCCGAGAACCGGGACAGGGAAGTTCACCCCTCCACTTT
CDR3aa: CASSREPGQGSSPLHF

j_gene: TRBJ1-1
len: 14
v_gene: TRBV5-1
d_gene: TRBD1
abundance: -
CDR3nt: TGCGCCAGCTGCGTCGGGACAGGGAACACTGAAGCTTTCTTT
CDR3aa: CASCVGTGNTEAFF

j_gene: TRBJ2-1
len: 13
v_gene: TRBV4-3
d_gene: -
abundance: few
CDR3nt: TGCGCCAGCGATGCAGGGGGAGGTGGTGAGCAGTTCTTC
CDR3aa: CASDAGGGGEQFF

j_gene: TRBJ2-2
len: 16
v_gene: TRBV7-8
d_gene: TRBD1
abundance: -
CDR3nt: TGTGCCAGCAAGAACCGGGGACAGGGGGGACCCGGGGAGCTGTTTTTT
CDR3aa: CASKNRGQGGPGELFF

j_gene: TRBJ1-3
len: 15
v_gene: TRBV4-2
d_gene: TRBD1
abundance: -
CDR3nt: TGTGCCAGCAGCCCGACAGGGCGCTCTGGAAACACCATATATTTT
CDR3aa: CASSPTGRSGNTIYF

j_gene: TRBJ2-1
len: 14
v_gene: TRBV29-1
d_gene: TRBD1
abundance: -
CDR3nt: TGCAGCGTCACAGGGGGCCGGACCTACAATGAGCAGTTCTTC
CDR3aa: CSVTGGRTYNEQFF

j_gene: TRBJ2-2
len: 14
v_gene: TRBV29-1
d_gene: TRBD2
abundance: -
CDR3nt: TGCAGCGTTGCTAGCGGGCAGAACACCGGGGAGCTGTTTTTT
CDR3aa: CSVASGQNTGELFF

j_gene: TRBJ1-2
len: 14
v_gene: TRBV28
d_gene: -
abundance: few
CDR3nt: TGTGCCAGCACCTGGGGGGGACCTAACTATGGCTACACCTTC
CDR3aa: CASTWGGPNYGYTF

j_gene: TRBJ1-1
len: 13
v_gene: TRBV9
d_gene: -
abundance: -
CDR3nt: TGTGCCAGCAGCGTAACGGGGAACACTGAAGCTTTCTTT
CDR3aa: CASSVTGNTEAFF

j_gene: TRBJ2-5
len: 17
v_gene: TRBV4-3
d_gene: -
abundance: -
CDR3nt: TGCGCCAGCAGCCAAGACAGACTAGTAGAACGGAAAGAGACCCAGTACTTC
CDR3aa: CASSQDRLVERKETQYF

j_gene: TRBJ2-3
len: 15
v_gene: TRBV15
d_gene: -
abundance: few
CDR3nt: TGTGCCACCAGCAGAGGTTACAGTGGCGCAGATACGCAGTATTTT
CDR3aa: CATSRGYSGADTQYF

j_gene: TRBJ1-5
len: 15
v_gene: TRBV5-1
d_gene: TRBD1
abundance: -
CDR3nt: TGCGCCAGCAGCTTGGGCGGGACAGACAATCAGCCCCAGCATTTT
CDR3aa: CASSLGGTDNQPQHF

j_gene: TRBJ1-3
len: 18
v_gene: TRBV28
d_gene: TRBD1
abundance: -
CDR3nt: TGTGCCAGCAGTGACGACCGGGACAGCTTCTTCTCTGGAAACACCATATATTTT
CDR3aa: CASSDDRDSFFSGNTIYF

j_gene: TRBJ2-5
len: 14
v_gene: TRBV15
d_gene: -
abundance: -
CDR3nt: TGTGCCACCAGCAGAGTCGACAGTCGCGAGACCCAGTACTTC
CDR3aa: CATSRVDSRETQYF

j_gene: TRBJ2-5
len: 14
v_gene: TRBV5-1
d_gene: -
abundance: -
CDR3nt: TGCGCCAGCAGCTTAGTCAGTGGTGAAGAGACCCAGTACTTC
CDR3aa: CASSLVSGEETQYF

j_gene: TRBJ1-5
len: 14
v_gene: TRBV28
d_gene: TRBD1
abundance: -
CDR3nt: TGTGCCAGCAGGAGCGGACAGGGTTGGCAGCCCCAGCATTTT
CDR3aa: CASRSGQGWQPQHF

j_gene: TRBJ1-1
len: 13
v_gene: TRBV6-4
d_gene: -
abundance: -
CDR3nt: TGTGCCAGCAGTACGCGGATGGACACTGAAGCTTTCTTT
CDR3aa: CASSTRMDTEAFF

j_gene: TRBJ1-2
len: 15
v_gene: TRBV19
d_gene: -
abundance: -
CDR3nt: TGTGCCAGTACTCACCACAGGGCTTTTCACTATGGCTACACCTTC
CDR3aa: CASTHHRAFHYGYTF

j_gene: TRBJ2-2
len: 14
v_gene: TRBV15
d_gene: TRBD2
abundance: -
CDR3nt: TGTGCCACCGCGAGGGAGGGGTGGAGCGGGGAGCTGTTTTTT
CDR3aa: CATAREGWSGELFF

j_gene: TRBJ1-5
len: 18
v_gene: TRBV19
d_gene: TRBD1
abundance: -
CDR3nt: TGTGCCAGTAGTATTAGGTCTGGGACAGGGGTTAGCAATCAGCCCCAGCATTTT
CDR3aa: CASSIRSGTGVSNQPQHF

j_gene: TRBJ1-1
len: 14
v_gene: TRBV2
d_gene: -
abundance: -
CDR3nt: TGTGCCAGCAGTGAGCAGGGGCGGAACACTGAAGCTTTCTTT
CDR3aa: CASSEQGRNTEAFF

j_gene: TRBJ1-3
len: 14
v_gene: TRBV6-1
d_gene: -
abundance: -
CDR3nt: TGTGCCAGCAGTGAGGCAGGGTACGGAAACACCATATATTTT
CDR3aa: CASSEAGYGNTIYF

j_gene: TRBJ2-5
len: 14
v_gene: TRBV5-6
d_gene: -
abundance: -
CDR3nt: TGTGCCAGCAGCTTGGCCTCGGGTTTAGAGACCCAGTACTTC
CDR3aa: CASSLASGLETQYF

j_gene: TRBJ1-2
len: 15
v_gene: TRBV19
d_gene: -
abundance: -
CDR3nt: TGTGCCAGTAGACCAGGGGTGGGCATGAACTATGGCTACACCTTC
CDR3aa: CASRPGVGMNYGYTF

j_gene: TRBJ2-5
len: 15
v_gene: TRBV9
d_gene: -
abundance: -
CDR3nt: TGTGCCAGCAGCCCGACCCTGGACAGCCAAGAGACCCAGTACTTC
CDR3aa: CASSPTLDSQETQYF

j_gene: TRBJ2-5
len: 14
v_gene: TRBV4-2
d_gene: -
abundance: -
CDR3nt: TGTGCCAGCAGCCAAATGGAGGCCGGGGAGACCCAGTACTTC
CDR3aa: CASSQMEAGETQYF

j_gene: TRBJ2-7
len: 13
v_gene: TRBV2
d_gene: -
abundance: -
CDR3nt: TGTGCCAGCAGTGAAGGGGGACACGTCGAGCAGTACTTC
CDR3aa: CASSEGGHVEQYF

j_gene: TRBJ2-7
len: 15
v_gene: TRBV7-2
d_gene: TRBD2
abundance: -
CDR3nt: TGTGCCAGCAGCTCGAGACTAGCGGGGGGCTACGAGCAGTACTTC
CDR3aa: CASSSRLAGGYEQYF

j_gene: TRBJ2-2
len: 17
v_gene: TRBV9
d_gene: TRBD2
abundance: -
CDR3nt: TGTGCCAGCAGCCCCGGATCAGCGGGAGTCCACCTCGGGGAGCTGTTTTTT
CDR3aa: CASSPGSAGVHLGELFF

j_gene: TRBJ1-1
len: 14
v_gene: TRBV4-1
d_gene: TRBD1
abundance: -
CDR3nt: TGCGCCAGCAGCCGGGGGACAGAGAACACTGAAGCTTTCTTT
CDR3aa: CASSRGTENTEAFF

j_gene: TRBJ2-7
len: 15
v_gene: TRBV4-3
d_gene: TRBD1
abundance: -
CDR3nt: TGCGCCAGCAGCCAAGACCAGGGGGCAGGGTACGAGCAGTACTTC
CDR3aa: CASSQDQGAGYEQYF

j_gene: TRBJ2-7
len: 14
v_gene: TRBV5-6
d_gene: -
abundance: -
CDR3nt: TGTGCCAGCAGCTTGCTTTTTAGATCCTACGAGCAGTACTTC
CDR3aa: CASSLLFRSYEQYF

j_gene: TRBJ1-2
len: 13
v_gene: TRBV7-6
d_gene: -
abundance: -
CDR3nt: TGTGCCAGCAGCTTAAACAGGGTCACTGGCTACACCTTC
CDR3aa: CASSLNRVTGYTF

j_gene: TRBJ2-7
len: 15
v_gene: TRBV6-5
d_gene: -
abundance: few
CDR3nt: TGTGCCAGCAGTTACTCGAGGACACAGATCTACGAGCAGTACTTC
CDR3aa: CASSYSRTQIYEQYF

j_gene: TRBJ2-1
len: 17
v_gene: TRBV7-9
d_gene: -
abundance: -
CDR3nt: TGTGCCAGCAGCCAACCCTTAGGCGCAGGGGGGACCTCGGAGCAGTTCTTC
CDR3aa: CASSQPLGAGGTSEQFF

j_gene: TRBJ2-2
len: 16
v_gene: TRBV7-8
d_gene: TRBD1
abundance: -
CDR3nt: TGTGCCAGCAGCCTGACGACAGGGACGAACACCGGGGAGCTGTTTTTT
CDR3aa: CASSLTTGTNTGELFF

j_gene: TRBJ2-2
len: 15
v_gene: TRBV19
d_gene: -
abundance: few
CDR3nt: TGTGCCAGTAGTAGAGGACAGCAAAACACCGGGGAGCTGTTTTTT
CDR3aa: CASSRGQQNTGELFF